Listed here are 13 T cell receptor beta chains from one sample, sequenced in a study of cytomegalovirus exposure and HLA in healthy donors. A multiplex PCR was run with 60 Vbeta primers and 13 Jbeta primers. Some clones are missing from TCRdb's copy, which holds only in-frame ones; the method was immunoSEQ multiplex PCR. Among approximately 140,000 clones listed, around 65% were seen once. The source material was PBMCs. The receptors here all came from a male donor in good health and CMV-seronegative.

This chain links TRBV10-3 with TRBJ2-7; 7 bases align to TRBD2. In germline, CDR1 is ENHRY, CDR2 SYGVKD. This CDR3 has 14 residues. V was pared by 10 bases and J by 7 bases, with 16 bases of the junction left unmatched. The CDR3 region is CATREEPISGEQYF. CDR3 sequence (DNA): TGTGCCACTCGGGAGGAGCCCATTTCGGGGGAGCAGTACTTC.

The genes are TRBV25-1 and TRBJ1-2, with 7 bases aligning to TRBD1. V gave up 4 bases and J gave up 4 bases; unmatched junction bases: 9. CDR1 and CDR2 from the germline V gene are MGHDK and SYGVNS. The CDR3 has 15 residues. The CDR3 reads CASSGIRGTVYGYTF. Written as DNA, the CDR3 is TGTGCCAGCAGTGGGATCAGGGGGACGGTCTATGGCTACACCTTC.

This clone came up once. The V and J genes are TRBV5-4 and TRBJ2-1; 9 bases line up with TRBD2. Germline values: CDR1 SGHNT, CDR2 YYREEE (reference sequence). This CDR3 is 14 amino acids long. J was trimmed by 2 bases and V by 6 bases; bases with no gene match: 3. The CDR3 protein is CASTVAGAYNEQFF. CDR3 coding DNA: TGTGCCAGCACCGTAGCGGGGGCCTACAATGAGCAGTTCTTC.

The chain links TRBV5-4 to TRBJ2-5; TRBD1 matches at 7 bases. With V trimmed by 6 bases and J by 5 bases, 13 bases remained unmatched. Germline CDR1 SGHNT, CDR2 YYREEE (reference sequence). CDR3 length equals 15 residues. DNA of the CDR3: TGTGCCAGCACCCTAGGGGGCAGGGGGTTCGAGACCCAGTACTTC. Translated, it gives CASTLGGRGFETQYF.

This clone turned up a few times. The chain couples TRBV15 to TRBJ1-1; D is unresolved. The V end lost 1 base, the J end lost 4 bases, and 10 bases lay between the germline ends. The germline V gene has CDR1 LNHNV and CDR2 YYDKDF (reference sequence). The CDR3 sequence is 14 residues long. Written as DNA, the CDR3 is TGTGCCACCAGCAGAGCCGTGGGCGTCACTGAAGCTTTCTTT. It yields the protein CATSRAVGVTEAFF.

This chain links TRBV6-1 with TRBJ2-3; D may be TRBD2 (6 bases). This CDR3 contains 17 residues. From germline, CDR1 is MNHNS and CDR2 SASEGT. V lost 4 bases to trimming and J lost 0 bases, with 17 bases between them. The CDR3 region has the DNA TGTGCCAGCAGTGTGGACCCTAGCGCTGGAAGCACAGATACGCAGTATTTT. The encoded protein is CASSVDPSAGSTDTQYF.

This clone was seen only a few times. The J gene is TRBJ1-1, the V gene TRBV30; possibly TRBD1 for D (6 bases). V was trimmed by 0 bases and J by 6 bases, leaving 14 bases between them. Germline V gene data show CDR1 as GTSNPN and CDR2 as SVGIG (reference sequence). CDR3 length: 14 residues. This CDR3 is CAWSVGSWTAEAFF. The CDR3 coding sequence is TGTGCCTGGAGTGTCGGTTCTTGGACAGCTGAAGCTTTCTTT.

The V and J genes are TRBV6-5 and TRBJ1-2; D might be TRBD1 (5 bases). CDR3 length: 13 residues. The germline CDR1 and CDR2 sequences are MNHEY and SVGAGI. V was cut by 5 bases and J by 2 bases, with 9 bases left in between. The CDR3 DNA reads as TGTGCCAGCAGTGACAGCTCGAACTATGGCTACACCTTC. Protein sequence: CASSDSSNYGYTF.

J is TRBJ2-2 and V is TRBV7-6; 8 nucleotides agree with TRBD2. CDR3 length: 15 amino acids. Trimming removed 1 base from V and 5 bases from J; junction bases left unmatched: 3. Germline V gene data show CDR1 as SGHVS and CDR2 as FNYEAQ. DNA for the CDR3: TGTGCCAGCAGCTTAGGGACTAGCCGGACCGGGGAGCTGTTTTTT. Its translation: CASSLGTSRTGELFF.

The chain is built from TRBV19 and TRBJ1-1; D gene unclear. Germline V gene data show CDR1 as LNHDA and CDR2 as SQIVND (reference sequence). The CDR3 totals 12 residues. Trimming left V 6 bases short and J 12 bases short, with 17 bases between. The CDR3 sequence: CASSTEVGATFF. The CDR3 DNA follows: TGTGCCAGTAGCACTGAGGTTGGTGCAACTTTCTTT.

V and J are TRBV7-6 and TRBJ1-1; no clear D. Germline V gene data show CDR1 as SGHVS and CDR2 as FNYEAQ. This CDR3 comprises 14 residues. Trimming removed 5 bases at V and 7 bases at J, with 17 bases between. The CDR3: CASSPPVASDEAFF. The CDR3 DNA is TGTGCCAGCAGCCCGCCGGTGGCCAGCGATGAAGCTTTCTTT.

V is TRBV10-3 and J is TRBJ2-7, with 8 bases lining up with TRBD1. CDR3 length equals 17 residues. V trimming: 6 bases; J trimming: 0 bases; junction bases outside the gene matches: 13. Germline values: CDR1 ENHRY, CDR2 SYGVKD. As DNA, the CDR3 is TGTGCCATCAGAGACCCCGGGACAGGCCAGAACTCCTACGAGCAGTACTTC. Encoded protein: CAIRDPGTGQNSYEQYF.

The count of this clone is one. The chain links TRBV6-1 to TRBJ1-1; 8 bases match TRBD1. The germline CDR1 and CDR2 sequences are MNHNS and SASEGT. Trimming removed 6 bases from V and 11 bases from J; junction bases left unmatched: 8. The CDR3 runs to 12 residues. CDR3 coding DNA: TGTGCCAGCAGCGAGCAGGGGGCTAAGGCTTTCTTT. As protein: CASSEQGAKAFF.